This T cell receptor beta chain was recorded in a study of early T cells in non-severe SARS-CoV-2 infection. Study observations and caveats: There was a bias toward anti-spike CD8 responses in VDJdb matching, which missed private and CD4 specificities.

A few counts support this clonotype. Its antigen is not identified. MiXCR was run by TCRdb on the 5' RACE reads, yielding one entry per CDR3 protein. Found here are around 76,000 distinct CDR3 sequences, 9% to 15% of them singletons; the top ten hold 3% to 5%. Between the trimmed V and J ends, which lost 5 bases and 2 bases, there was a span of 18 bases. CDR3 length equals 17 residues. Germline CDR1 is SNHLY and CDR2 is FYNNEI. The origin of this receptor is an adult who was a healthcare worker with PCR-confirmed SARS-CoV-2 infection or an uninfected control (not recorded which). The genes are TRBV2 and TRBJ2-2; D is possibly TRBD2 (5 bases). The sequencing input was whole blood. CDR3 in DNA: TGTGCCAGCAGTCCCTACTATGGTAGCGAAAACACCGGGGAGCTGTTTTTT. This sequence encodes CASSPYYGSENTGELFF. Combining the CDR3 with reference TRBV2 and TRBJ2-2 gives the whole variable domain EPEVTQTPSHQVTQMGQEVILRCVPISNHLYFYWYRQILGQKVEFLVSFYNNEISEKSEIFDDQFSVERPDGSNFTLKIRSTKLEDSAMYFCASSPYYGSENTGELFFGEGSRLTVL.